This passage covers 6 T cell receptor beta chains from one sample sequenced in a study of blood T cell repertoires in COVID-19. Produced via immunoSEQ multiplex PCR; TCRdb's table is partial and in-frame only. The sample shows 360,000 or so clones, less than 90% of them seen only once. The sample taken for sequencing was PBMCs or T cells enriched from blood (not recorded which). The receptor source for this set is a woman in her 30s who had recovered from COVID-19.

This chain joins TRBV13 and TRBJ2-7; TRBD2 matches at 11 bases. J lost 5 bases, V lost 5 bases, and 5 bases had no gene match. This CDR3 comprises 14 residues. CDR1 and CDR2 (germline): PRHDT, FYEKMQ (reference sequence). CDR3 sequence (DNA): TGTGCCAGCAGCCACGGGACTAGCGGAAACGAGCAGTACTTC. Its translation: CASSHGTSGNEQYF.

V is TRBV19 and J is TRBJ1-4, with 9 positions matching TRBD1. The ends lost 8 bases at V and 0 bases at J; junction bases unmatched: 13. Germline assignment: CDR1 LNHDA and CDR2 SQIVND (reference sequence). CDR3 length: 18 residues. The CDR3: CASHQDGTGFATNEKLFF. The CDR3 bases are TGTGCCAGTCACCAAGACGGGACAGGGTTTGCAACTAATGAAAAACTGTTTTTT.

The rearrangement joins TRBV14 to TRBJ1-6; tentatively, D is TRBD1 (6 bases). Trimming shortened V by 6 bases and J by 14 bases, and 11 bases separated the two germline ends. There are 11 residues in the CDR3. Germline-derived CDR1 and CDR2 are SGHDN and FVKESK. CDR3 in DNA: TGTGCCAGCAGTGAGGACAGAGCCCTCCACTTT. Translating gives CASSEDRALHF.

The chain recombines TRBV6-1 with TRBJ1-2; possibly TRBD1 for D (6 bases). CDR3 length: 15 residues. The V gene lost 2 bases and the J gene lost 7 bases, with 17 bases spanning the gap. Germline values: CDR1 MNHNS, CDR2 SASEGT. The CDR3 nucleotides are TGTGCCAGCAGTGAACCCTACCGAAACAGGGCTGGCTACACCTTC. Encoded protein: CASSEPYRNRAGYTF.

The rearrangement joins TRBV12-3 or TRBV12-4 to TRBJ1-4; D ambiguous. V dropped 5 bases and J dropped 11 bases, with 12 bases sitting between them. CDR3 length: 12 residues. In nucleotides, the CDR3 is TGTGCCAGCAGTCCCGCTAGGGAGAAACTGTTTTTT. It specifies CASSPAREKLFF.

This rearrangement joins TRBV19 to TRBJ2-1; 7 bases map to TRBD2. The trim removed 0 bases at V and 7 bases at J, leaving 18 bases unmatched. CDR1 LNHDA and CDR2 SQIVND come from the germline V gene (reference sequence). The length of the CDR3 is 19 residues. DNA for the CDR3: TGTGCCAGTAGTATAGATCGAGGAAACTACGGGAGGATCGGGAATGAGCAGTTCTTC. Encoded protein: CASSIDRGNYGRIGNEQFF. The complete variable domain, with remaining parts taken from reference TRBV19 and TRBJ2-1, reads DGGITQSPKYLFRKEGQNVTLSCEQNLNHDAMYWYRQDPGQGLRLIYYSQIVNDFQKGDIAEGYSVSREKKESFPLTVTSAQKNPTAFYLCASSIDRGNYGRIGNEQFFGPGTRLTVL.